These T cell receptor beta chains were read from a single sample in a study of blood T cells in healthy people across ages. Each CDR3 protein is one row after TCRdb ran MiXCR on the 5' RACE reads. This sample has 700,000 or so distinct CDR3 sequences; 22% occur once, and the top ten carry approximately 20%. Sequencing was done on a sample of blood. These receptor sequences come from a man in his 70s in good health. Each CDR3 is given with its conserved first and last residue. D genes are given only for firm matches. Only part of the rows carry a size: once, few, many, or a class if the clone is expanded.

>few|TRBD1|TRBJ2-4|TRBV20-1
CGARDWSGTENIQYF
TGCGGTGCTAGAGATTGGTCCGGGACAGAAAACATTCAGTACTTC
>NA|NA|TRBJ1-4|TRBV5-1
CASSLRPGGGAEKLFF
TGCGCCAGCAGCTTGCGTCCCGGCGGGGGCGCCGAAAAACTGTTTTTT
>NA|TRBD1|TRBJ1-1|TRBV7-9
CASSLGGGADTEAFF
TGTGCCAGCAGCTTAGGAGGGGGCGCGGACACTGAAGCTTTCTTT
>few|NA|TRBJ1-4|TRBV20-1
CSAIPGVATNEKLFF
TGCAGTGCTATTCCAGGGGTTGCAACTAATGAAAAACTGTTTTTT
>NA|TRBD2|TRBJ2-3|TRBV12-3/TRBV12-4
CASQAGRADAQYF
TGTGCCAGCCAGGCAGGGAGGGCAGATGCGCAGTATTTT
>few|NA|TRBJ1-4|TRBV4-3
CASSQGPGRWTSNEKLFF
TGCGCCAGCAGCCAAGGGCCGGGCAGGTGGACTTCTAATGAAAAACTGTTTTTT
>few|NA|TRBJ1-2|TRBV20-1
CSASPGAADYGCTF
TGCAGTGCTAGCCCCGGGGCGGCGGACTATGGCTGCACCTTC
>NA|NA|TRBJ1-1|TRBV5-1
CASSEMGTEAFF
TGCGCCAGCAGCGAAATGGGCACTGAAGCTTTCTTT
>NA|NA|TRBJ2-5|TRBV20-1
CSAPRGDMYQETQYF
TGCAGTGCTCCGAGGGGGGACATGTACCAAGAGACCCAGTACTTC
>NA|TRBD2|TRBJ2-1|TRBV18
CASSRGLALENEQFF
TGTGCCAGCTCACGGGGACTAGCGCTTGAAAATGAGCAGTTCTTC
>few|NA|TRBJ1-1|TRBV3-1
CASSQRQASEAFF
TGTGCCAGCAGCCAAAGACAGGCGTCTGAAGCTTTCTTT
>few|NA|TRBJ1-2|TRBV7-9
CASSLGGGGGYGYTF
TGTGCCAGCAGCTTAGGCGGCGGGGGCGGTTATGGCTACACCTTC
>few|NA|TRBJ2-3|TRBV7-2
CASSPNGPRSTDTQYF
TGTGCCAGCAGCCCCAACGGACCACGAAGCACAGATACGCAGTATTTT
>NA|NA|TRBJ2-1|TRBV18
CASSRTPPAGSSYNEQFF
TGTGCCAGCTCACGGACTCCCCCTGCGGGAAGCTCCTACAATGAGCAGTTCTTC
>NA|NA|TRBJ1-2|TRBV7-9
CASSLESERGYTF
TGTGCCAGCAGCTTAGAGAGCGAGAGAGGCTACACCTTC
>NA|NA|TRBJ1-6|TRBV21-1
CASRGTDPRDSPLHF
TGTGCCAGCAGGGGGACAGATCCGAGGGATTCACCCCTCCACTTT
>few|TRBD1|TRBJ1-5|TRBV20-1
CSSGQGVQPQHF
TGCAGTTCGGGACAGGGGGTTCAGCCCCAGCATTTT
>few|TRBD1|TRBJ1-6|TRBV7-8
CASSLAQRQGTPYNSPLHF
TGTGCCAGCAGCTTGGCTCAGAGACAGGGGACCCCGTATAATTCACCCCTCCACTTT
>NA|NA|TRBJ1-2|TRBV20-1
CSARVGRINYGYTF
TGCAGTGCTAGAGTAGGGCGAATTAACTATGGCTACACCTTC
>NA|NA|TRBJ1-4|TRBV12-3/TRBV12-4
CASSPREKLFF
TGTGCCAGCAGCCCTCGGGAAAAACTGTTTTTT
>NA|NA|TRBJ2-3|TRBV14
CASSQGISRLTDTQYF
TGTGCCAGCAGCCAAGGGATATCGAGGCTCACAGATACGCAGTATTTT
>few|NA|TRBJ2-5|TRBV20-1
CSAPRGAQEAQYF
TGCAGTGCCCCAAGGGGAGCTCAAGAGGCCCAGTACTTC
>NA|TRBD2|TRBJ2-7|TRBV11-2
CASSFGGGSGEQYF
TGTGCCAGCAGCTTTGGCGGGGGGTCGGGTGAGCAGTACTTC
>NA|NA|TRBJ1-4|TRBV5-6
CASSQIGRANEKLFF
TGTGCCAGCAGTCAAATTGGCAGGGCCAATGAAAAACTGTTTTTT
>many|TRBD1|TRBJ2-5|TRBV7-2
CASSLQIGTGGKTQYF
TGTGCCAGCAGCTTACAAATTGGGACAGGGGGCAAGACCCAGTACTTC
>few|TRBD2|TRBJ2-2|TRBV12-3/TRBV12-4
CASSLVGLAGITGELFF
TGTGCCAGCAGTTTAGTGGGACTAGCGGGAATCACCGGGGAGCTGTTTTTT
>NA|NA|TRBJ1-4|TRBV12-3/TRBV12-4
CASRRSGSPNEKLFF
TGTGCCAGCAGGCGATCGGGGTCCCCTAATGAAAAACTGTTTTTT
>NA|NA|TRBJ2-3|TRBV2
CASISTVRSDTQYF
TGTGCCAGCATAAGTACAGTAAGGTCGGATACGCAGTATTTT
>NA|TRBD1|TRBJ2-3|TRBV12-3/TRBV12-4
CASRATGTSADTQYF
TGTGCCAGCAGAGCGACAGGGACAAGCGCAGATACGCAGTATTTT
>NA|TRBD2|TRBJ2-5|TRBV20-1
CSARVALSGGLETQYF
TGCAGTGCTAGAGTGGCCCTTAGCGGGGGCCTAGAGACCCAGTACTTC
>few|TRBD2|TRBJ2-7|TRBV29-1
CSVAGGGPTEQYF
TGCAGCGTTGCCGGGGGGGGACCTACTGAGCAGTACTTC